The rows below give T cell receptor beta chains drawn from one sample of a study of blood T cell repertoires in COVID-19. The data were produced by immunoSEQ multiplex PCR, yet TCRdb's version contains in-frame clones alone and is incomplete. The sample comprises under 450,000 clones, 70% to 90% of which are singletons, and around 12% rests with the top ten. The sample consisted of peripheral blood. The origin of the receptors is a woman between 50 and 59 years old with COVID-19, enrolled during active disease. Both conserved end residues are part of each CDR3. Fields, in order: clone size, D gene, V gene, J gene, CDR3 DNA, CDR3 protein. D genes are given only for firm matches. The size field is filled for only some rows; it gives once, few, many or a size class.

clone_size: .; d_call: .; v_call: TRBV6-5; j_call: TRBJ1-2; cdr3_nt: TGTGCCAGCAGTTACAACGGCCGCAGAGGAAGCTACACCTTC; cdr3_aa: CASSYNGRRGSYTF
clone_size: .; d_call: .; v_call: TRBV19; j_call: TRBJ1-2; cdr3_nt: TGTGCCAGTAGTATTGGGACAACCGCTAACTATGGCTACACCTTC; cdr3_aa: CASSIGTTANYGYTF
clone_size: .; d_call: .; v_call: TRBV30; j_call: TRBJ1-1; cdr3_nt: TGTGCCTGGAGTCTAACCCTTGGGGAGACTGAAGCTTTCTTT; cdr3_aa: CAWSLTLGETEAFF
clone_size: .; d_call: .; v_call: TRBV2; j_call: TRBJ1-1; cdr3_nt: TGTGCCAGCAGTGAAACGAGCACTGAAGCTTTCTTT; cdr3_aa: CASSETSTEAFF
clone_size: .; d_call: .; v_call: TRBV5-4; j_call: TRBJ2-7; cdr3_nt: TGTGCCAGCAGTAACCGGGAGATCAATTTCGGCGAGCAGTACTTC; cdr3_aa: CASSNREINFGEQYF
clone_size: few; d_call: .; v_call: TRBV6-5; j_call: TRBJ1-1; cdr3_nt: TGTGCCAGCAGTTACGGGCCTGAAGCTTTCTTT; cdr3_aa: CASSYGPEAFF
clone_size: .; d_call: .; v_call: TRBV27; j_call: TRBJ1-5; cdr3_nt: TGTGCCAGCGGAGCCGTAGCTGATAGCAATCAGCCCCAGCATTTT; cdr3_aa: CASGAVADSNQPQHF
clone_size: once; d_call: TRBD1; v_call: TRBV2; j_call: TRBJ2-3; cdr3_nt: TGTGCCAGCAGTGTTCGGGACAGGGGGTATTTT; cdr3_aa: CASSVRDRGYF
clone_size: once; d_call: TRBD1; v_call: TRBV5-1; j_call: TRBJ1-2; cdr3_nt: TGCGCCAGCAGCTTGGAAGGCAGGGGGCAAGGCTACACCTTC; cdr3_aa: CASSLEGRGQGYTF
clone_size: once; d_call: .; v_call: TRBV13; j_call: TRBJ1-1; cdr3_nt: TGTGCCAGCACTAGAGGATCAGGGCTCCGAACTGAAGCTTTCTTT; cdr3_aa: CASTRGSGLRTEAFF
clone_size: many; d_call: .; v_call: TRBV7-9; j_call: TRBJ1-2; cdr3_nt: TGTGCCAGCACCTACGGACAGCAGAACTATGGCTACACCTTC; cdr3_aa: CASTYGQQNYGYTF
clone_size: .; d_call: .; v_call: TRBV28; j_call: TRBJ1-4; cdr3_nt: TGTGCCAGCAGTCTACATGAAAAACTGTTTTTT; cdr3_aa: CASSLHEKLFF
clone_size: .; d_call: .; v_call: TRBV12-5; j_call: TRBJ2-7; cdr3_nt: TGTGCTAGTGGCGTCTCCTACGAGCAGTACTTC; cdr3_aa: CASGVSYEQYF
clone_size: .; d_call: TRBD2; v_call: TRBV3-1/TRBV3-2; j_call: TRBJ2-3; cdr3_nt: TGTGCCAGCAGCCAAGTCCCGGGACTAGCGGGGGGGCCATCGCCGCTGCTGGATACGCAGTATTTT; cdr3_aa: CASSQVPGLAGGPSPLLDTQYF
clone_size: .; d_call: TRBD1; v_call: TRBV4-1; j_call: TRBJ1-1; cdr3_nt: TGCGCCAGCAGCCAATTACAGGGGACTGAAGCTTTCTTT; cdr3_aa: CASSQLQGTEAFF
clone_size: .; d_call: .; v_call: TRBV12-3/TRBV12-4; j_call: TRBJ2-2; cdr3_nt: TGTGCCAGCAGGCTAGATGGTCCGGGGGAGCTGTTTTTT; cdr3_aa: CASRLDGPGELFF
clone_size: .; d_call: TRBD1; v_call: TRBV12-5; j_call: TRBJ1-5; cdr3_nt: TGTGCTAGTGGTTTTCAGGGGGAGAGTTTGAGCAATCAGCCCCAGCATTTT; cdr3_aa: CASGFQGESLSNQPQHF